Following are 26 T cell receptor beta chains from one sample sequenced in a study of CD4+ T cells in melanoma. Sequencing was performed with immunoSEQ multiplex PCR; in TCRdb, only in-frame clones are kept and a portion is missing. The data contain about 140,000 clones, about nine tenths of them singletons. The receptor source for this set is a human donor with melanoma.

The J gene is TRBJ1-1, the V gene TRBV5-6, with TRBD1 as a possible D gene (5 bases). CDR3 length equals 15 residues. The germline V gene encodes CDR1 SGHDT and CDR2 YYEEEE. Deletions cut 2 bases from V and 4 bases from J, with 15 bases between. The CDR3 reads CASSFYSGRSTEAFF. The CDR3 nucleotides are TGTGCCAGCAGCTTTTATTCAGGGCGTTCCACTGAAGCTTTCTTT. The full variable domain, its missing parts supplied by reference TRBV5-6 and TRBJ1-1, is DAGVTQSPTHLIKTRGQQVTLRCSPKSGHDTVSWYQQALGQGPQFIFQYYEEEERQRGNFPDRFSGHQFPNYSSELNVNALLLGDSALYLCASSFYSGRSTEAFFGQGTRLTVV.

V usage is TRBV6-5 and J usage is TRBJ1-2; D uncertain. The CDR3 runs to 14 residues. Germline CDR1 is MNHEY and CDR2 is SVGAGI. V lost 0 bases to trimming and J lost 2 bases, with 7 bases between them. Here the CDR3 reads CASSYSGRNYGYTF. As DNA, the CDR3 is TGTGCCAGCAGTTACTCGGGTCGGAACTATGGCTACACCTTC.

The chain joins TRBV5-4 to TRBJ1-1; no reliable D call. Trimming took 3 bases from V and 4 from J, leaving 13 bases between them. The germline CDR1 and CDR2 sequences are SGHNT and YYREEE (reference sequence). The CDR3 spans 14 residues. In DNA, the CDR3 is TGTGCCAGCAGCTCAACTGGCTCAAGCACTGAAGCTTTCTTT. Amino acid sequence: CASSSTGSSTEAFF.

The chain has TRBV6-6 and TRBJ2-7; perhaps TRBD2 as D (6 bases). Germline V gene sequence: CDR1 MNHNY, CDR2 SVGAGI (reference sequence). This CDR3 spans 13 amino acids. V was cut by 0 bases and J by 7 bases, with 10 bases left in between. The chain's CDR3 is CASSYSGRGEQYF. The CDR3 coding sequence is TGTGCCAGCAGTTACTCCGGTCGGGGGGAGCAGTACTTC.

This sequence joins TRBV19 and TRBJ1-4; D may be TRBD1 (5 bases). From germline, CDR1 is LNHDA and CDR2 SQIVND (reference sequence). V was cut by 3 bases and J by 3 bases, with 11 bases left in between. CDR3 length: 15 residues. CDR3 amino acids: CASSISRVPNEKLFF. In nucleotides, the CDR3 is TGTGCCAGTAGTATCTCCAGGGTCCCTAATGAAAAACTGTTTTTT.

CDR3: CASSPSGGANEQFF. The DNA for the CDR3 is TGTGCCAGCAGCCCTAGCGGGGGGGCAAATGAGCAGTTCTTC. The chain has TRBV7-9 and TRBJ2-1, with 12 bases aligning to TRBD2. The germline CDR1 and CDR2 sequences are SEHNR and FQNEAQ (reference sequence). The length of the CDR3 is 14 residues. V trimming: 5 bases; J trimming: 7 bases; junction bases outside the gene matches: 3. Full variable domain (outside the CDR3, taken from reference TRBV7-9 and TRBJ2-1): DTGVSQNPRHKITKRGQNVTFRCDPISEHNRLYWYRQTLGQGPEFLTYFQNEAQLEKSRLLSDRFSAERPKGSFSTLEIQRTEQGDSAMYLCASSPSGGANEQFFGPGTRLTVL.

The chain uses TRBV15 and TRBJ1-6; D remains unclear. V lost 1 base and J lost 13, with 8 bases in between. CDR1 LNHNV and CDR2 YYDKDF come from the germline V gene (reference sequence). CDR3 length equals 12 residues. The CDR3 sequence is CATSRVGAPLHF. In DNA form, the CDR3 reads TGTGCCACCAGCAGAGTGGGAGCGCCCCTCCACTTT.

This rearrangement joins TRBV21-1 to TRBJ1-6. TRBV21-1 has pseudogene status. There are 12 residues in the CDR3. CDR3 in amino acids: CASKGGEADLHF. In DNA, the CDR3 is TGTGCCAGCAAAGGAGGGGAGGCCGACCTCCACTTT.

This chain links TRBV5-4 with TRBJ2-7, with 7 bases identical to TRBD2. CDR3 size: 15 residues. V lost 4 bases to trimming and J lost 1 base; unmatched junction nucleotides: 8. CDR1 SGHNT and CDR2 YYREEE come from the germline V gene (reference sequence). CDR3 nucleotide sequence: TGTGCCAGCAGCACCGAGCGGGGTCAGTCCTACGAGCAGTACTTC. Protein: CASSTERGQSYEQYF.

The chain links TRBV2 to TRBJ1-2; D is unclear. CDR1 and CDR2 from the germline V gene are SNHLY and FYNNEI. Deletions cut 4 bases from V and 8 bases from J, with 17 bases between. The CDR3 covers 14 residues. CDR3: CASSASTGLGGYTF. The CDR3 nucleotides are TGTGCCAGCAGTGCTTCGACCGGATTAGGGGGCTACACCTTC.

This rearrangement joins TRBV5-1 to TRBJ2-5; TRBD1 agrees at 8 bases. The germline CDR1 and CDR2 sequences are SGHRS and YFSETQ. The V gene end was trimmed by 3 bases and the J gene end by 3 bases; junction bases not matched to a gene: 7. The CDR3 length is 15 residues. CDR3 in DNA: TGCGCCAGCAGCTCAGACAGGGGAAGGAAAGAGACCCAGTACTTC. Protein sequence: CASSSDRGRKETQYF.

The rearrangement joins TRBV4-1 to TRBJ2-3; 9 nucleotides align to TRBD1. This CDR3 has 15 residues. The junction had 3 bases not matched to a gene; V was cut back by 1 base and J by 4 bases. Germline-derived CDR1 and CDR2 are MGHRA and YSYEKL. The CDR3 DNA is TGCGCCAGCAGCCAAGGGGACAGGGACGCAGATACGCAGTATTTT. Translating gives CASSQGDRDADTQYF.

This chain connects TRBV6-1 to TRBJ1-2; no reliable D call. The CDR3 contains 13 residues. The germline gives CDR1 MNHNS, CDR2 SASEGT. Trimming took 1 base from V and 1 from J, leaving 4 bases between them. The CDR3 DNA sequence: TGTGCCAGCAGTGAAGAGAATAACTATGGCTACACCTTC. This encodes CASSEENNYGYTF.

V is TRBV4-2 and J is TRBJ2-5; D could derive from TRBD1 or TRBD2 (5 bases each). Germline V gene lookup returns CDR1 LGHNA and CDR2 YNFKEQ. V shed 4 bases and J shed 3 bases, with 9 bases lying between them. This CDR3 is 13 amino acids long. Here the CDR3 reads CASSPGTEETQYF. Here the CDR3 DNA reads TGTGCCAGCAGCCCTGGGACGGAAGAGACCCAGTACTTC.

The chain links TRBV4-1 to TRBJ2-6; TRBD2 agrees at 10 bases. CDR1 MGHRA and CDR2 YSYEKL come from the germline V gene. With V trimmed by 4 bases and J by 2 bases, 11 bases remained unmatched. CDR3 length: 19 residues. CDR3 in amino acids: CASSPGPSGGLAGANVLTF. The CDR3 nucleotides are TGCGCCAGCAGCCCGGGGCCTAGCGGGGGTTTAGCTGGGGCCAACGTCCTGACTTTC.

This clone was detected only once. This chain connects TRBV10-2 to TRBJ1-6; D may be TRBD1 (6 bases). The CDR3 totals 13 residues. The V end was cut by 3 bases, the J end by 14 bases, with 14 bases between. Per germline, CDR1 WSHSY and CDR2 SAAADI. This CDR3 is CASSDGGVWALHF. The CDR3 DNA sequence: TGCGCCAGCAGTGATGGGGGCGTATGGGCCCTCCACTTT.

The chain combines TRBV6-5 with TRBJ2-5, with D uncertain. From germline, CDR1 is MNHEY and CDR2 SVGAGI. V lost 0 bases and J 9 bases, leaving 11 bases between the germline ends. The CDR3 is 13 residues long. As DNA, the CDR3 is TGTGCCAGCAGTTACTCGAAAGGAGTGGCCCAGTACTTC. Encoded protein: CASSYSKGVAQYF.

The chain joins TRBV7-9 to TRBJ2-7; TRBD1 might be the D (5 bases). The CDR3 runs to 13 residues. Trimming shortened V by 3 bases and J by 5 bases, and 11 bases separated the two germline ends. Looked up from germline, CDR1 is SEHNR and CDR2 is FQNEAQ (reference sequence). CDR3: CASSLAGWDEQYF. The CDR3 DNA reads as TGTGCCAGCAGCTTGGCAGGGTGGGACGAGCAGTACTTC.

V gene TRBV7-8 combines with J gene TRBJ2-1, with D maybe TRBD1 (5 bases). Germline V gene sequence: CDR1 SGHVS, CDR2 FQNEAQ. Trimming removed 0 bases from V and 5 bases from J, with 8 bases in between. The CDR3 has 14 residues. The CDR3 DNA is TGTGCCAGCAGCTTAGCGGGGCGAAACAATGAGCAGTTCTTC. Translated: CASSLAGRNNEQFF.

The CDR3 here is CASSGRRDRDSNQPQHF. In DNA form, the CDR3 reads TGTGCCAGCAGTGGCAGACGTGACAGAGATAGCAATCAGCCCCAGCATTTT. This rearrangement joins TRBV2 to TRBJ1-5; TRBD1 is a possible D gene (5 bases). Trimming took 4 bases from V and 0 from J, leaving 16 bases between them. Germline V gene sequence: CDR1 SNHLY, CDR2 FYNNEI. The CDR3 covers 17 residues.

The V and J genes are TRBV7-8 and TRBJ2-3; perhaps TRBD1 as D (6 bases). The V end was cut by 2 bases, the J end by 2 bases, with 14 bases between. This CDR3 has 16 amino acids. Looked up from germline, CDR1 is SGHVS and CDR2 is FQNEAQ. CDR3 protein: CASSLLFQGYTDTQYF. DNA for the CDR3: TGTGCCAGCAGCTTATTGTTCCAGGGGTACACAGATACGCAGTATTTT.

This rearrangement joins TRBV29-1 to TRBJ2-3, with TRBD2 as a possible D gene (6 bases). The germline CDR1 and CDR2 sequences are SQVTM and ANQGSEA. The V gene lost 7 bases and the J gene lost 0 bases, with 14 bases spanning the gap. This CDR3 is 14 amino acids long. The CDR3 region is CSARDFPSTDTQYF. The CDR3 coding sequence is TGCAGCGCCCGGGACTTTCCTAGCACAGATACGCAGTATTTT.

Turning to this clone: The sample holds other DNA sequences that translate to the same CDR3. The CDR3 DNA is TGTGCCACCAGCAGAGATCCCGGGGCCTACGAGCAGTACTTC. Its protein product is CATSRDPGAYEQYF. The V gene is TRBV15, the J gene TRBJ2-7, with D perhaps matching TRBD2 (5 bases). Per the germline V gene, CDR1 is LNHNV and CDR2 is YYDKDF (reference sequence). This CDR3 is built from 14 residues. The V end lost 0 bases, the J end lost 2 bases, and 8 bases lay between the germline ends. Based on the CDR3 plus reference TRBV15 and TRBJ2-7, the full variable domain is DAMVIQNPRYQVTQFGKPVTLSCSQTLNHNVMYWYQQKSSQAPKLLFHYYDKDFNNEADTPDNFQSRRPNTSFCFLDIRSPGLGDTAMYLCATSRDPGAYEQYFGPGTRLTVT.

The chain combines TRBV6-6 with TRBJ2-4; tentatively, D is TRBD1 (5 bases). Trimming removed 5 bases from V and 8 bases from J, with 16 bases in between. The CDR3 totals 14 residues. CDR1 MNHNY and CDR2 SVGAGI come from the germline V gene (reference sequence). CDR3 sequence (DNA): TGTGCCAGCAGTCGCCTCGGACAACTTGACATTCAGTACTTC. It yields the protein CASSRLGQLDIQYF.

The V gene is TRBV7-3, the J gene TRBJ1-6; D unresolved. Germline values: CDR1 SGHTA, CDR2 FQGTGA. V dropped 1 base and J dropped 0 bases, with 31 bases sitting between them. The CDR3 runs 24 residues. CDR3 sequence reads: CASSLNLPINARERERSYNSPLHF. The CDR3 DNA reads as TGTGCCAGCAGCTTAAATCTCCCCATCAACGCCCGGGAAAGGGAACGCTCCTATAATTCACCCCTCCACTTT.

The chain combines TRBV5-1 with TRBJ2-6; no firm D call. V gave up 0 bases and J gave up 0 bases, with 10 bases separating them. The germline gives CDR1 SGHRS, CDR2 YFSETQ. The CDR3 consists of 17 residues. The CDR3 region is CASSLGQFTSGANVLTF. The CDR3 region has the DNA TGCGCCAGCAGCTTGGGTCAGTTTACCTCTGGGGCCAACGTCCTGACTTTC.